This paragraph covers one T cell receptor beta chain sequence. Its target is unknown. Sequencing was performed with immunoSEQ multiplex PCR; in TCRdb, only in-frame clones are kept and a portion is missing. The table shows 20,000 or so clones, with roughly four fifths occurring only once. This specimen comes from a study of somatic mutations in cytotoxic T cells in rheumatoid arthritis. Study-level findings and limits: Within the rheumatoid arthritis patients, CD8+ clonality went up as age increased (Spearman r ~ 0.49). The same was not true of the healthy controls. There were about an eighth of the roughly 60 patients in whom the largest CD8+ clone exceeded 20% of CD8+ cells.

Trimming removed 2 bases at V and 1 base at J, with 5 bases between. CDR1 and CDR2 (germline): SEHNR, FQNEAQ (reference sequence). The CDR3 extends over 13 amino acids. The TCR originated in a woman in her forties or fifties in good health. What was sequenced was CD8+ T cells sorted from blood. V usage is TRBV7-9 and J usage is TRBJ1-1; unclear D gene. In DNA form, the CDR3 reads TGTGCCAGCAGCTTACGGGAGAACACTGAAGCTTTCTTT. Its protein product is CASSLRENTEAFF.